This T cell receptor beta chain came from a study of T cell responses to AZD1222 COVID-19 vaccine. Study findings and constraints: The reported proportion of spike-specific TCRs targeting unmutated variant regions was nearly half. Recipients of AZD1222 seropositive at baseline numbered only 6 or 7. Spike as a whole was targeted by vaccine-associated CD4 TCRs, dominant at 160-218 and 743-854.

CDR3 length: 16 residues. The J segment lost 6 bases and the V segment lost 0 bases, leaving 11 bases of the junction unmatched. Germline CDR1 GTSNPN, CDR2 SVGIG (reference sequence). Data came from immunoSEQ multiplex PCR; TCRdb stores just in-frame clones and leaves some out. The profile shows 70,000 to 95,000 clones, roughly 90% of them singletons. This clone was observed once. Its antigen is not known. The receptor comes from an adult in good health. This sample comprised peripheral blood, obtained on day 0 of MenACWY control vaccination. The chain is built from TRBV30 and TRBJ2-3; 8 nucleotides align to TRBD1. The CDR3 DNA reads TGTGCCTGGAGTGTTTACCAGGGGGCAAGGTCGGATACGCAGTATTTT. Amino acid sequence: CAWSVYQGARSDTQYF.